This T cell receptor (beta chain) appears in the sequencing data of a study of T cell responses to AZD1222 COVID-19 vaccine. Overall study context: Second doses were pooled across both intervals (about 4 or about 12 weeks).

Per germline, CDR1 SGHRS and CDR2 YFSETQ. The CDR3 has 15 residues. The J segment lost 4 bases and the V segment lost 0 bases, leaving 5 bases of the junction unmatched. Data came from immunoSEQ multiplex PCR; TCRdb stores just in-frame clones and leaves some out. The table records roughly 83,000 clones, 86% of them present only once. Study-wide results and limits: Regions 160-218 and 743-854 held dominance among vaccine-associated CD4 TCRs, which spanned spike. Donors, mostly white British, included more females; clonal diversity was possibly underestimated.

This clone was seen a few times. Its antigen is not known. The source is an adult in good health. The source was peripheral blood, collected on day 0 of AZD1222 vaccination. The chain links TRBV5-1 to TRBJ2-7; 9 bases are shared with TRBD1. Written as DNA, the CDR3 is TGCGCCAGCAGCTTGGCCACAGGGGGCGGATACGAGCAGTACTTC. Translating it yields CASSLATGGGYEQYF.